This TCR beta chain comes out of a study of CD8+CD57+ T cells in acquired aplastic anemia. Germline assignment: CDR1 SEHNR and CDR2 FQNEAQ (reference sequence). V was cut by 1 base and J by 6 bases, with 13 bases left in between. This CDR3 is built from 16 residues. Genomic DNA acted as the template from which TCR beta VDJ combination and CDR3 sequence profiling were carried out. MiXCR, run by TCRdb on the reads, gives a single entry per CDR3 protein. Seen here are a few hundred thousand distinct CDR3 sequences, 30% to 35% observed once, and the top ten hold 1% to 1.3%. The sample holds many counts of this clonotype.

The chain recombines TRBV7-9 with TRBJ1-6; weak D call: TRBD1 (5 bases). This TCR came from a human donor in good health, serving as a control. The material sequenced was sorted CD4+, CD8+, or CD8+CD57+ T cells (not recorded which) from PBMCs. The CDR3 DNA follows: TGTGCCAGCAGCTTAGGTTGGCAGGGTAGTAATTCACCCCTCCACTTT. This encodes CASSLGWQGSNSPLHF.